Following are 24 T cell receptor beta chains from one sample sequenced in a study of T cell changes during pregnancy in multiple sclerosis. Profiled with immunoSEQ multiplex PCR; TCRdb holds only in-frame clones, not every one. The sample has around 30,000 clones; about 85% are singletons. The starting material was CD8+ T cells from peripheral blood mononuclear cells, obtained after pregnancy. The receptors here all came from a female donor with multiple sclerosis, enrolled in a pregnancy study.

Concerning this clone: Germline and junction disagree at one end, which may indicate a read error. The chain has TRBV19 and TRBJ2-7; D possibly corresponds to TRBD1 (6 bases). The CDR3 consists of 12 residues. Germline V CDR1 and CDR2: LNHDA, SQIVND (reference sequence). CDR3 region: CATQRFPGQRHF. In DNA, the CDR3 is TGTGCCACCCAGAGGTTCCCCGGACAGCGTCACTTC.

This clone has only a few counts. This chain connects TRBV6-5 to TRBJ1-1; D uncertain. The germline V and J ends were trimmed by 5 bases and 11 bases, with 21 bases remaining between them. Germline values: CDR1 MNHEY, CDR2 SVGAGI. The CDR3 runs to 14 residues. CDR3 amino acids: CASSTYVAGIGAFF. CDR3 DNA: TGTGCCAGCAGTACCTATGTGGCGGGAATTGGGGCTTTCTTT.

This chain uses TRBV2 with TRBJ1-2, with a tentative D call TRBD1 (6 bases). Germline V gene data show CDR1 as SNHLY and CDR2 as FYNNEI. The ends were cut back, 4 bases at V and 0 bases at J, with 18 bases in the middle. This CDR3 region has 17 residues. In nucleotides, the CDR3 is TGTGCCAGCAGTGTCCCCAGGGGTGGGGGATCTAACTATGGCTACACCTTC. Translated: CASSVPRGGGSNYGYTF.

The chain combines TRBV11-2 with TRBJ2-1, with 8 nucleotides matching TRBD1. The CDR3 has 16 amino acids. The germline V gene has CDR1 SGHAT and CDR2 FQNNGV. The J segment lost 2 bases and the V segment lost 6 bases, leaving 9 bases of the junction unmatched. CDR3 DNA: TGTGCCAGCAGTCCCAACCGGACAGGGCCCTACAATGAGCAGTTCTTC. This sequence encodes CASSPNRTGPYNEQFF.

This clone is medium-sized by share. CDR3 in DNA: TGTGCCAGCAGTTCCCCCACAGCGGGGGACGGGGACGAGCAGTACTTC. It is translated as CASSSPTAGDGDEQYF. The V gene is TRBV28, the J gene TRBJ2-7; 8 positions agree with TRBD2. The CDR3 loop spans 16 amino acids. Trimming cost V 4 bases and J 5 bases; bases outside gene matches: 13. Germline V gene data show CDR1 as MDHEN and CDR2 as SYDVKM.

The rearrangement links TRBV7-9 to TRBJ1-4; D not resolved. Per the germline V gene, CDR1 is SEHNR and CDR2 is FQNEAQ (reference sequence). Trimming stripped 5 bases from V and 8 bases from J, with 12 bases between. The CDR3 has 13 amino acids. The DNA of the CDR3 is TGTGCCAGCAGCGCCCGGACGGGGGAAAAACTGTTTTTT. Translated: CASSARTGEKLFF.

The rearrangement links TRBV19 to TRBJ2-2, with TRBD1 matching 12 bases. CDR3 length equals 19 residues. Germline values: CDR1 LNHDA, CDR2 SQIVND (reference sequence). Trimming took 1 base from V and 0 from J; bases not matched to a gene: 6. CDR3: CASSIGWDRGLANTGELFF. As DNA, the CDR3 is TGTGCCAGTAGTATAGGTTGGGACAGGGGGCTCGCGAACACCGGGGAGCTGTTTTTT.

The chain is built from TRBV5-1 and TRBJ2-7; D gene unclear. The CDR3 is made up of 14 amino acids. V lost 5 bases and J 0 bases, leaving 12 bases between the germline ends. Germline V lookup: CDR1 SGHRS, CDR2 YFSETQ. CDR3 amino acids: CASSFSASSYEQYF. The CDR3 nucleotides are TGCGCCAGCAGTTTCAGCGCGAGCTCCTACGAGCAGTACTTC.

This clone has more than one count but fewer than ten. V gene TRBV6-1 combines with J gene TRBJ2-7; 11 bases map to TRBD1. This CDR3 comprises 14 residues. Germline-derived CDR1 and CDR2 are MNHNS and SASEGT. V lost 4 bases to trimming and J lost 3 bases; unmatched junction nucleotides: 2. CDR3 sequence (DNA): TGTGCCAGCAGTGGGGGACAGGGGGGCTACGAGCAGTACTTC. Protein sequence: CASSGGQGGYEQYF.

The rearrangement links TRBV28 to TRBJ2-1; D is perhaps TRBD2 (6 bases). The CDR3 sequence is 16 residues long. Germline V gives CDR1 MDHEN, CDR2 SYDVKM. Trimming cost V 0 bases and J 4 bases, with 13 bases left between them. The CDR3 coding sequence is TGTGCCAGCAGTTTATGGGGGGGTGGCTTGTACAATGAGCAGTTCTTC. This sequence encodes CASSLWGGGLYNEQFF.

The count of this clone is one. The CDR3 here is CASSPGEGTGTEAFF. The CDR3 DNA sequence: TGTGCCAGCAGCCCAGGCGAAGGGACAGGCACTGAAGCTTTCTTT. The rearrangement joins TRBV7-6 to TRBJ1-1, with TRBD1 identical over 8 bases. This CDR3 is 15 amino acids long. Per the germline V gene, CDR1 is SGHVS and CDR2 is FNYEAQ. V lost 5 bases to trimming and J lost 4 bases; unmatched junction nucleotides: 9.

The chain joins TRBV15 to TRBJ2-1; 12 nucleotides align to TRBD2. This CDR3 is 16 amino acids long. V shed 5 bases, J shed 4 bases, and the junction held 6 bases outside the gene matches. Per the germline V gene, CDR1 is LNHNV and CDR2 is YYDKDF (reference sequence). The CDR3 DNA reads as TGTGCCACCAGCTCCGCTAGCGGGGGGGAGTACAATGAGCAGTTCTTC. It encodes CATSSASGGEYNEQFF.

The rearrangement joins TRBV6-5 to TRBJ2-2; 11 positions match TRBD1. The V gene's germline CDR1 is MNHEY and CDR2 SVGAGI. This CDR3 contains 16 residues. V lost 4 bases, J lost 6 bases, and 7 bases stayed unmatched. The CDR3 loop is CASSCLPGQGAGELFF. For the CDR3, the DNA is TGTGCCAGCAGTTGCCTACCGGGACAGGGGGCCGGGGAGCTGTTTTTT.

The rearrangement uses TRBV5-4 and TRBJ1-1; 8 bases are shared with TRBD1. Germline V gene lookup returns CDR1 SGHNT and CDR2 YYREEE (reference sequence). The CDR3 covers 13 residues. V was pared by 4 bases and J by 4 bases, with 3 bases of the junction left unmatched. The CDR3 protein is CASSNDRGTEAFF. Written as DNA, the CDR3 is TGTGCCAGCAGCAACGACAGGGGCACTGAAGCTTTCTTT.

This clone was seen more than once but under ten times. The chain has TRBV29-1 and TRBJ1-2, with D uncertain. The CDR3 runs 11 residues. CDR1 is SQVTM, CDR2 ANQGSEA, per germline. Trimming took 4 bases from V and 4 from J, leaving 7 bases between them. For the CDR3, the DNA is TGCAGCGTTGTGGCTCTCTATGGCTACACCTTC. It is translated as CSVVALYGYTF.

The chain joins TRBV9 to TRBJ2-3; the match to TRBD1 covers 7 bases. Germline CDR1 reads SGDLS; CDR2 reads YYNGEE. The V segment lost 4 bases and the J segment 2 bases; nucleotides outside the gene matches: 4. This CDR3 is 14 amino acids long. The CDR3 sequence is CASSPGGDTDTQYF. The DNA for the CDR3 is TGTGCCAGCAGCCCAGGGGGAGACACAGATACGCAGTATTTT.

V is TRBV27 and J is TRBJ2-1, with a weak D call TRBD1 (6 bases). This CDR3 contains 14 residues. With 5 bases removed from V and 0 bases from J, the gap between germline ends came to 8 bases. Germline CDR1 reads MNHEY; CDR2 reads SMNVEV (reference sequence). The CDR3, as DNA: TGTGCCAGCAGTCTGGACAGCTCCTACAATGAGCAGTTCTTC. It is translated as CASSLDSSYNEQFF.

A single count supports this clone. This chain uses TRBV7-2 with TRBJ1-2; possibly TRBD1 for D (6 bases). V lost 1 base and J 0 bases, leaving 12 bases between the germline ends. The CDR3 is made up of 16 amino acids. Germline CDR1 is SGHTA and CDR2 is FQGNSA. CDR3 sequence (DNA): TGTGCCAGCAGCTTAGAGGCCGGGACACCTAACTATGGCTACACCTTC. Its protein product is CASSLEAGTPNYGYTF.

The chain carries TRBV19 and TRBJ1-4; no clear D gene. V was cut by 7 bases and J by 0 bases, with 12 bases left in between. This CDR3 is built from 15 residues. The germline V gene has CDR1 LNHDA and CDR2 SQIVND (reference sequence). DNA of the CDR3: TGTGCCAGTAAAATTTTCGGTTCAACTAATGAAAAACTGTTTTTT. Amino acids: CASKIFGSTNEKLFF.

The CDR3 is CASSLGGDSNSPLHF. The CDR3 region has the DNA TGTGCCAGCAGCCTGGGGGGGGATTCTAATTCACCCCTCCACTTT. The gene calls are TRBV13 and TRBJ1-6; D perhaps matches TRBD1 (5 bases). This CDR3 contains 15 residues. CDR1 PRHDT and CDR2 FYEKMQ come from the germline V gene (reference sequence). The V end lost 5 bases, the J end lost 6 bases, and 14 bases lay between the germline ends.

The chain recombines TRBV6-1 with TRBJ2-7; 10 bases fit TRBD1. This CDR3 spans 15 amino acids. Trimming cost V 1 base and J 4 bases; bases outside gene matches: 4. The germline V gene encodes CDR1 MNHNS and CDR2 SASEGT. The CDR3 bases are TGTGCCAGCAGTGAAGGGACAGGGGGAATTTACGAGCAGTACTTC. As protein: CASSEGTGGIYEQYF.

The CDR3 nucleotides read TGTGCCAGCAGCCAGACAGGCCTTAAGGGGAATTGGACTGAAGCTTTCTTT. The encoded protein is CASSQTGLKGNWTEAFF. The rearrangement links TRBV7-9 to TRBJ1-1; D perhaps matches TRBD1 (6 bases). The CDR3 is 17 amino acids. The germline V gene has CDR1 SEHNR and CDR2 FQNEAQ (reference sequence). Trimming cost V 5 bases and J 5 bases, with 24 bases left between them.

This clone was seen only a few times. The CDR3 loop is CSVEDLAGANTDTQYF. CDR3 DNA: TGCAGCGTTGAAGATCTGGCGGGGGCCAACACAGATACGCAGTATTTT. The chain couples TRBV29-1 to TRBJ2-3; D might be TRBD2 (7 bases). The CDR3 is made up of 16 amino acids. Trimming stripped 0 bases from V and 2 bases from J, with 15 bases between. Germline values: CDR1 SQVTM, CDR2 ANQGSEA.

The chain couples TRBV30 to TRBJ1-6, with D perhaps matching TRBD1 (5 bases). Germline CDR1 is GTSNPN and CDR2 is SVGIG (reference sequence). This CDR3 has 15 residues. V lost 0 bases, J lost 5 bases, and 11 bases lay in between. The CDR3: CAWSVSQGDNSPLHF. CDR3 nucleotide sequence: TGTGCCTGGAGTGTTAGTCAGGGCGATAATTCACCCCTCCACTTT.